The TCR beta chain under discussion was sequenced for a study of post-analysis software for immune sequencing data (dated by TCRdb to between 2015 and 2017). Regarding the study in general: Recorded disease courses included relapsing-remitting, secondary progressive and progressive-relapsing multiple sclerosis, with some patients lacking subtype annotation. A subset of samples was prepared in parallel using single-end sample barcoding, then pooled and co-amplified after Illumina adapter ligation. The multiple sclerosis patient repertoires were compared with around ten previously published healthy control repertoires from donors aged about 6 to 26 years. Beyond this particular receptor, the publication reports: Significantly higher frequencies in patients than in controls were found for about 5 TRBV segments, including TRBV5-6, TRBV5-1 and TRBV20-1. Strong co-clustering of samples prepared in the same batch was shown by direct clustering with F measure, prompting a batch-effect correction. Normalized Chao1 diversity was significantly lower in multiple sclerosis patients than controls, suggesting substantial peripheral T-cell clonal expansion. The multiple sclerosis patient group was slightly younger than the control group.

On this clonotype: No antigen is known for it. Per-base qualities were not stored, and no clone one base away is much larger.

To demonstrate the VDJtools post-analysis software, the study profiled TCR beta repertoires from the peripheral blood of approximately twelve young patients with multiple sclerosis. The multiple sclerosis patients were children and adolescents between roughly 6 and 16 years of age. V and J lose 4 bases and 4 bases, and a span of 16 bases separates them. The CDR3 runs 15 amino acids, cysteine and phenylalanine included. Only the CDR3 DNA stays, 45 bases, in frame from base 1. The germline V gene (reference sequence) gives CDR1 as WNHNN and CDR2 as SYGVQD. Preparation of the library involved PCR. This sample was sequenced with an Illumina HiSeq 2500. To reduce PCR and sequencing biases, unique molecular identifiers were built into the TCR beta cDNA libraries. Every 1 to 10 million input T cells yielded 500,000 or so cDNA molecules, meaning each molecule approximated one T cell. Patient libraries were prepared and sequenced with the same protocol used for the earlier healthy control dataset. Within a given batch, samples were prepared together, multiplexed and sequenced on the same HiSeq lane. In the original analysis: MIGEC was used to process the raw barcoded reads, and molecular identifier groups with only a single read were discarded before consensus assembly and CDR3 extraction. VDJtools was used for post-analysis of the clonotype tables, and diversity was normalized by down-sampling every dataset to the size of the smallest sample. Repertoire overlap clustering matched CDR3 amino acid but not nucleotide sequences to correct batch-related cross-sample contamination. In TCRdb, the public reads were trimmed at Q25 with fastp and aligned with MiXCR, with productive beta chains retained. Rows matching on CDR3 protein sequence are summarized as one entry with the most common DNA and genes. These V and J calls derive from TCRdb rather than the authors' analysis. In all, the sample holds about 820,000 distinct CDR3 sequences, and roughly 58% of those were seen once. The leading ten clones occupy under 6% of the sample.

This receptor was identified in a girl between 10 and 17 years old with multiple sclerosis. What was sequenced was blood. The chain is assembled from TRBV10-1 and TRBJ2-5; TRBD2 might be the D gene, on 6 matching bases. In nucleotide form, the sequence is TGCGCCAGCAGTGCAGGTCAAGCGGGTCCAGAGACCCAGTACTTC. Its amino acids are CASSAGQAGPETQYF.